Listed here are 32 T cell receptor beta chains from one sample, sequenced in a study of response to subunit inactivated influenza vaccine (dated by TCRdb to 2016 to 2019). Libraries were built with RT-PCR. Data came from an Illumina HiSeq 2500. TCRdb trimmed public reads at Q25 via fastp, called clones via MiXCR and kept in-frame beta chains. All rows with the same CDR3 protein become a single entry with the most common DNA and genes. The sample profile shows about 650,000 distinct CDR3 sequences; around 16% of them were found once. The ten largest clones add up to approximately 10% of the sample. Sequenced here: PBMCs from blood, sampled 12 days after vaccination. The receptors shown here come from a man in his fifties or sixties who received an inactivated influenza vaccine. Donor details come from another sample of the same person, matched by shared clones.

This clonotype was counted many times. The genes are TRBV7-2 and TRBJ2-5; no reliable D call. The CDR3 is made up of 14 amino acids. V was trimmed by 0 bases and J by 4 bases, leaving 9 bases between them. Germline CDR1 and CDR2: SGHTA and FQGNSA. CDR3 loop: CASSLARSGETQYF. The CDR3 nucleotides read TGTGCCAGCAGCTTAGCGCGGTCTGGAGAGACCCAGTACTTC.

This clonotype was detected only a few times. The chain has TRBV5-5 and TRBJ2-3; 7 bases agree with TRBD1. The CDR3 runs to 15 residues. CDR1 is SGHKS and CDR2 is YYEKEE in the germline V gene (reference sequence). V shed 2 bases and J 0 bases; nucleotides not matched to a gene: 3. The CDR3: CASSLQGSSTDTQYF. For the CDR3, the DNA is TGTGCCAGCAGCTTACAGGGGTCCAGCACAGATACGCAGTATTTT.

The rearrangement joins TRBV20-1 to TRBJ2-1, with 8 bases matching TRBD2. Germline values: CDR1 DFQATT, CDR2 SNEGSKA (reference sequence). The CDR3 is 14 residues long. V lost 2 bases and J lost 4; bases outside the gene matches: 4. CDR3 amino acids: CSARLLAVYNEQFF. The CDR3 DNA reads TGCAGTGCTAGATTACTAGCGGTATACAATGAGCAGTTCTTC.

This clonotype was observed a handful of times. The chain uses TRBV12-3 or TRBV12-4 and TRBJ2-7; 8 bases are shared with TRBD1. CDR3 length: 15 amino acids. J was trimmed by 4 bases and V by 0 bases; bases with no gene match: 5. The CDR3: CASSLASGGAYEQYF. The CDR3 coding sequence is TGTGCCAGCAGTTTAGCTTCAGGGGGCGCGTACGAGCAGTACTTC.

This clonotype has more than one count but fewer than ten. The chain is built from TRBV5-1 and TRBJ1-5, with D possibly matching TRBD1 (5 bases). The ends were cut back, 2 bases at V and 0 bases at J, with 12 bases in the middle. Germline V gene sequence: CDR1 SGHRS, CDR2 YFSETQ. The CDR3 consists of 16 residues. For the CDR3, the DNA is TGCGCCAGCAGCTTAGGGGCTGACAGTAGCAATCAGCCCCAGCATTTT. Translation: CASSLGADSSNQPQHF.

This clonotype appeared a few times. The chain combines TRBV29-1 with TRBJ2-7, with 13 bases aligning to TRBD2. CDR1 SQVTM and CDR2 ANQGSEA come from the germline V gene. This CDR3 spans 17 amino acids. V was pared by 4 bases and J by 0 bases, with 9 bases of the junction left unmatched. The CDR3: CSVGGTSGEKSSYEQYF. In DNA form, the CDR3 reads TGCAGCGTTGGTGGGACTAGCGGGGAAAAAAGCTCCTACGAGCAGTACTTC.

This chain links TRBV7-2 with TRBJ2-1, with D possibly matching TRBD2 (6 bases). The CDR3 is made up of 17 amino acids. CDR1 is SGHTA and CDR2 is FQGNSA in the germline V gene. V dropped 4 bases and J dropped 1 base, with 17 bases sitting between them. The CDR3 sequence is CASSSPPERVSYNEQFF. The CDR3 DNA follows: TGTGCCAGCAGCTCCCCCCCCGAGCGGGTATCCTACAATGAGCAGTTCTTC. The full variable domain, its missing parts supplied by reference TRBV7-2 and TRBJ2-1, is GAGVSQSPSNKVTEKGKDVELRCDPISGHTALYWYRQSLGQGLEFLIYFQGNSAPDKSGLPSDRFSAERTGGSVSTLTIQRTQQEDSAVYLCASSSPPERVSYNEQFFGPGTRLTVL.

This clonotype occurred a few times. The chain recombines TRBV6-1 with TRBJ2-1; either TRBD1 or TRBD2 may supply D (6 bases each). V lost 6 bases, J lost 7 bases, and 19 bases lay in between. Germline values: CDR1 MNHNS, CDR2 SASEGT. CDR3 length: 15 amino acids. CDR3 loop: CASSPFLGGKNEQFF. CDR3 DNA: TGTGCCAGCAGCCCTTTTCTAGGGGGGAAAAATGAGCAGTTCTTC.

The rearrangement uses TRBV9 and TRBJ2-7, with no clear D. This CDR3 has 14 residues. The V end was cut by 4 bases, the J end by 5 bases, with 16 bases between. From germline, CDR1 is SGDLS and CDR2 YYNGEE. The CDR3 sequence: CASSPEPMPDEQYF. In DNA, the CDR3 is TGTGCCAGCAGCCCGGAGCCGATGCCTGACGAGCAGTACTTC.

This clonotype was seen a handful of times. DNA for the CDR3: TGTGCCAGCAGCTTGAGACTAGCGGTTAACTACGAGCAGTACTTC. As protein: CASSLRLAVNYEQYF. This sequence joins TRBV5-5 and TRBJ2-7; TRBD2 matches at 9 bases. The CDR3 consists of 15 residues. Germline-derived CDR1 and CDR2 are SGHKS and YYEKEE (reference sequence). Germline trimming cut 1 base from V and 3 bases from J; bases unmatched to any gene: 5. The complete variable domain, with remaining parts taken from reference TRBV5-5 and TRBJ2-7, reads DAGVTQSPTHLIKTRGQQVTLRCSPISGHKSVSWYQQVLGQGPQFIFQYYEKEERGRGNFPDRFSARQFPNYSSELNVNALLLGDSALYLCASSLRLAVNYEQYFGPGTRLTVT.

This clonotype was seen a few times. V and J are TRBV28 and TRBJ2-7, with D unresolved. In germline, CDR1 is MDHEN, CDR2 SYDVKM. The V gene lost 0 bases and the J gene lost 0 bases, with 6 bases spanning the gap. This CDR3 contains 14 residues. The CDR3 is CASSLWGLSYEQYF. In DNA, the CDR3 is TGTGCCAGCAGTTTATGGGGCCTCTCCTACGAGCAGTACTTC.

This clonotype appeared a few times. The chain is built from TRBV7-9 and TRBJ2-7; tentative D call: TRBD1 (6 bases). Germline loops: CDR1 SEHNR, CDR2 FQNEAQ (reference sequence). The CDR3 has 15 residues. Trimming took off 5 bases at V and 2 bases at J, with 16 bases between the two ends. The CDR3 reads CASSPGQRLTYEQYF. CDR3 in DNA: TGTGCCAGCAGCCCTGGACAGCGATTAACCTACGAGCAGTACTTC.

This clonotype was observed a handful of times. The chain combines TRBV6-5 with TRBJ2-1; unclear D gene. Germline CDR1 MNHEY, CDR2 SVGAGI. Trimming cost V 2 bases and J 6 bases, with 14 bases left between them. This CDR3 is built from 15 residues. The chain's CDR3 is CASSYTSPLFNEQFF. As DNA, the CDR3 is TGTGCCAGCAGTTACACTTCCCCGCTCTTCAATGAGCAGTTCTTC.

This clonotype was seen ten or more times. This chain joins TRBV7-2 and TRBJ2-1, with 11 bases aligning to TRBD2. V lost 4 bases to trimming and J lost 4 bases; unmatched junction nucleotides: 3. This CDR3 contains 15 residues. Germline V lookup: CDR1 SGHTA, CDR2 FQGNSA. The CDR3 nucleotides read TGTGCCAGCAGCTGGGCTAGCGGGGGGTACAATGAGCAGTTCTTC. Translation gives CASSWASGGYNEQFF. The whole variable domain, filled in from reference TRBV7-2 and TRBJ2-1, reads GAGVSQSPSNKVTEKGKDVELRCDPISGHTALYWYRQSLGQGLEFLIYFQGNSAPDKSGLPSDRFSAERTGGSVSTLTIQRTQQEDSAVYLCASSWASGGYNEQFFGPGTRLTVL.

CDR3 residues: CASRTGPLSYEQYF. The CDR3 DNA is TGTGCCAGCAGGACAGGCCCCCTCTCCTACGAGCAGTACTTC. V and J are TRBV6-2 or TRBV6-3 and TRBJ2-7, with D possibly TRBD1 on 6 matching bases. Deletions cut 6 bases from V and 0 bases from J, with 12 bases between. The CDR3 has 14 amino acids. The germline gives CDR1 MNHEY, CDR2 SVGEGT.

This clonotype was counted at least ten times. The rearrangement uses TRBV7-8 and TRBJ2-5; D uncertain. The CDR3 sequence is 14 residues long. Trimming removed 4 bases from V and 1 base from J, with 10 bases in between. Germline assignment: CDR1 SGHVS and CDR2 FQNEAQ. CDR3: CASSSGPFQETQYF. The CDR3 DNA follows: TGTGCCAGCAGCTCCGGACCCTTCCAAGAGACCCAGTACTTC.

V usage is TRBV7-9 and J usage is TRBJ1-6, with D perhaps matching TRBD1 (5 bases). The V end lost 5 bases, the J end lost 9 bases, and 8 bases lay between the germline ends. The CDR3 is 12 residues long. Per the germline V gene, CDR1 is SEHNR and CDR2 is FQNEAQ (reference sequence). This CDR3 is CASSAGGSPLHF. CDR3 DNA sequence: TGTGCCAGCAGCGCGGGGGGTTCACCCCTCCACTTT.

This clonotype was recorded a few times. This chain uses TRBV20-1 with TRBJ2-3; no definite D call. V was clipped by 5 bases and J by 4 bases, with 10 bases between them. The CDR3 has 12 residues. Germline V CDR1 and CDR2: DFQATT, SNEGSKA (reference sequence). As DNA, the CDR3 is TGCAGTGCTTCGGATGGGGCAGATACGCAGTATTTT. Translated: CSASDGADTQYF.

V usage is TRBV7-8 and J usage is TRBJ1-4, with 7 nucleotides matching TRBD1. The germline CDR1 and CDR2 sequences are SGHVS and FQNEAQ. The CDR3 has 15 residues. Trimming removed 4 bases from V and 5 bases from J; junction bases left unmatched: 7. The CDR3 sequence is CASSSDRSRNEKLFF. In DNA form, the CDR3 reads TGTGCCAGCAGCTCGGACAGGTCTAGGAATGAAAAACTGTTTTTT.

The rearrangement joins TRBV18 to TRBJ2-7; TRBD1 agrees at 7 bases. This CDR3 is built from 14 residues. CDR1 and CDR2 (germline): KGHSH, LQKENI. Losses at the gene ends were 2 bases for V and 3 bases for J; bases not matched to a gene: 4. The CDR3: CASSPGTVYYEQYF. CDR3 coding DNA: TGTGCCAGCTCACCAGGGACAGTCTACTACGAGCAGTACTTC.

The sample holds a few counts of this clonotype. The chain recombines TRBV3-1 with TRBJ2-5; 10 positions match TRBD2. The ends lost 2 bases at V and 7 bases at J; junction bases unmatched: 7. Per the germline V gene, CDR1 is LGHDT and CDR2 is YNNKEL (reference sequence). CDR3 size: 15 residues. The chain's CDR3 is CASSQSLAGAVTQYF. CDR3 nucleotides: TGTGCCAGCAGCCAAAGTCTAGCGGGAGCGGTGACCCAGTACTTC.

This chain joins TRBV20-1 and TRBJ2-1; 9 nucleotides align to TRBD2. The germline CDR1 and CDR2 sequences are DFQATT and SNEGSKA (reference sequence). J was trimmed by 3 bases and V by 3 bases; bases with no gene match: 3. The CDR3 covers 14 residues. In nucleotides, the CDR3 is TGCAGTGCTAGTGGAGCGGGAGGCTACAATGAGCAGTTCTTC. This sequence encodes CSASGAGGYNEQFF.

This clonotype was detected only a few times. The rearrangement uses TRBV9 and TRBJ2-7; D call uncertain. This CDR3 spans 14 amino acids. Germline CDR1 reads SGDLS; CDR2 reads YYNGEE. The germline V and J ends were trimmed by 0 bases and 2 bases, with 9 bases remaining between them. Written as DNA, the CDR3 is TGTGCCAGCAGCGTAGACCCAGGCACCTACGAGCAGTACTTC. As protein: CASSVDPGTYEQYF.

V is TRBV5-1 and J is TRBJ1-2; TRBD1 matches at 8 bases. This CDR3 comprises 13 residues. The germline CDR1 and CDR2 sequences are SGHRS and YFSETQ. V was clipped by 3 bases and J by 8 bases; unmatched bases: 6. As DNA, the CDR3 is TGCGCCAGCAGCTATTGGACAGGGCAGGGCTACACCTTC. It codes for CASSYWTGQGYTF.

This clonotype showed up just a few times. The chain is built from TRBV20-1 and TRBJ2-1, with D possibly TRBD2 on 6 matching bases. From germline, CDR1 is DFQATT and CDR2 SNEGSKA (reference sequence). The CDR3 extends over 14 amino acids. The germline V and J ends were trimmed by 0 bases and 4 bases, with 10 bases remaining between them. The CDR3 DNA follows: TGCAGTGCTAGAGATTGGGCGGGATACAATGAGCAGTTCTTC. This gives the protein CSARDWAGYNEQFF.

In this sample, this clonotype turned up a few times. The chain has TRBV11-1 and TRBJ2-1; 12 positions match TRBD2. Germline lookup yields CDR1 SGHAT and CDR2 FQDESV (reference sequence). CDR3 length: 20 residues. Germline trimming cut 2 bases from V and 0 bases from J; bases unmatched to any gene: 11. As DNA, the CDR3 is TGTGCCAGCAGCTTAAGTGTCAGGACTAGCGGGATGGGCTCCTACAATGAGCAGTTCTTC. Translated, it gives CASSLSVRTSGMGSYNEQFF.

V and J are TRBV5-4 and TRBJ2-2, with D uncertain. The CDR3 consists of 16 residues. The V gene's germline CDR1 is SGHNT and CDR2 YYREEE (reference sequence). Trimming pared 4 bases from V and 1 base from J, leaving 14 bases between. The chain's CDR3 is CASSQAPKLNTGELFF. Here the CDR3 DNA reads TGTGCCAGCAGCCAAGCTCCTAAACTGAACACCGGGGAGCTGTTTTTT.

The chain has TRBV7-8 and TRBJ1-4, with TRBD1 matching over 9 bases. After removal of 4 bases from V and 8 bases from J, the junction contained 5 bases not matched to a gene. This CDR3 has 14 residues. Germline CDR1 and CDR2: SGHVS and FQNEAQ. CDR3 residues: CASSWDRVNEKLFF. As DNA, the CDR3 is TGTGCCAGCAGCTGGGACAGGGTGAACGAAAAACTGTTTTTT.

This clonotype was seen repeatedly, ten times or more. The chain has TRBV4-3 and TRBJ2-2, with D tentatively TRBD2 (6 bases). The CDR3 is 12 amino acids. CDR1 LGHNA and CDR2 YSLEER come from the germline V gene. V was shortened by 3 bases and J by 7 bases, with 6 bases between the two germline ends. The CDR3 spells CASSQGGGELFF. The CDR3 region has the DNA TGCGCCAGCAGCCAGGGAGGCGGGGAGCTGTTTTTT.

The chain has TRBV4-1 and TRBJ1-5; no firm D call. Trimming removed 0 bases at V and 1 base at J, with 7 bases between. CDR1 MGHRA and CDR2 YSYEKL come from the germline V gene. The CDR3 runs 15 residues. The CDR3 DNA is TGCGCCAGCAGCCAAGATCGTGTGAGCAATCAGCCCCAGCATTTT. Protein product: CASSQDRVSNQPQHF.

The chain has TRBV7-3 and TRBJ2-1, with D hard to call. The V gene lost 1 base and the J gene lost 6 bases, with 7 bases spanning the gap. This CDR3 has 13 amino acids. Germline assignment: CDR1 SGHTA and CDR2 FQGTGA. The CDR3 spells CASSLNTLNEQFF. Written as DNA, the CDR3 is TGTGCCAGCAGCTTAAATACTCTCAATGAGCAGTTCTTC.

The genes are TRBV6-2 or TRBV6-3 and TRBJ2-1, with 9 bases aligning to TRBD1. V lost 6 bases to trimming and J lost 7 bases; unmatched junction nucleotides: 10. Looked up from germline, CDR1 is MNHEY and CDR2 is SVGEGT. This CDR3 is built from 15 residues. The CDR3 spells CASRDGTGRLNEQFF. In DNA, the CDR3 is TGTGCCAGCAGAGACGGGACAGGGAGGTTAAATGAGCAGTTCTTC.